These 23 T cell receptor beta chains originate from one sample sequenced in a study of cytomegalovirus exposure and HLA in healthy donors. It was with 60 Vbeta and 13 Jbeta primers that the PCR ran. This table comes from immunoSEQ multiplex PCR, and its TCRdb copy is limited to in-frame clones, with some not included. Among 100,000 to 150,000 clones listed, just under 75% were seen once. Sample: PBMCs. The receptors here all came from a man aged 60-69 years in good health and CMV-seropositive.

The chain carries TRBV7-8 and TRBJ2-7; 7 bases map to TRBD2. Germline values: CDR1 SGHVS, CDR2 FQNEAQ. The CDR3 contains 13 residues. J gave up 10 bases and V 4 bases, and 10 bases lay outside the gene matches. The CDR3 loop reads CASSSLYGREQYF. As DNA, the CDR3 is TGTGCCAGCAGCTCCCTATATGGGAGGGAACAGTACTTC.

The sample holds a few counts of this clone. Here the CDR3 DNA reads TGCGCCAGCAGCCGACCCGTCGTCAGCGGGGGGAGCAATGAGCAGTTCTTC. Its translation is CASSRPVVSGGSNEQFF. The V gene is TRBV4-1, the J gene TRBJ2-1; 9 nucleotides align to TRBD2. Germline lookup yields CDR1 MGHRA and CDR2 YSYEKL. The CDR3 spans 17 residues. Losses at the gene ends were 4 bases for V and 6 bases for J; bases not matched to a gene: 13.

V is TRBV27 and J is TRBJ2-1; tentative D call: TRBD1 (6 bases). Germline V gene data show CDR1 as MNHEY and CDR2 as SMNVEV (reference sequence). The CDR3 has 15 residues. V dropped 2 bases and J dropped 5 bases, with 13 bases sitting between them. This CDR3 is CASSLRPKGDNEQFF. CDR3 DNA sequence: TGTGCCAGCAGTTTACGGCCGAAGGGGGACAATGAGCAGTTCTTC.

This chain connects TRBV28 to TRBJ2-5, with D unclear. Germline lookup yields CDR1 MDHEN and CDR2 SYDVKM. V lost 5 bases, J lost 2 bases, and 12 bases lay in between. CDR3 size: 14 residues. CDR3 loop: CASSPNSPQETQYF. DNA for the CDR3: TGTGCCAGCAGTCCCAACTCCCCGCAAGAGACCCAGTACTTC.

The chain combines TRBV5-1 with TRBJ1-5; a possible D gene is TRBD1 (6 bases). From germline, CDR1 is SGHRS and CDR2 YFSETQ. CDR3 length: 13 residues. V was shortened by 4 bases and J by 6 bases, with 11 bases between the two germline ends. This chain's CDR3 is CASSLEGGQPQHF. The CDR3, as DNA: TGCGCCAGCAGCCTGGAAGGGGGTCAGCCCCAGCATTTT.

This chain uses TRBV2 with TRBJ2-2; 10 positions match TRBD1. The CDR3 extends over 16 amino acids. Germline loops: CDR1 SNHLY, CDR2 FYNNEI. Germline trimming cut 4 bases from V and 3 bases from J; bases unmatched to any gene: 5. This CDR3 is CASSVRQGADTGELFF. DNA of the CDR3: TGTGCCAGCAGTGTTAGACAGGGGGCGGACACCGGGGAGCTGTTTTTT.

The V call is TRBV28, the J call TRBJ1-1, with D possibly matching TRBD1 (6 bases). Germline V gene sequence: CDR1 MDHEN, CDR2 SYDVKM. The CDR3 length is 14 residues. Trimming removed 2 bases at V and 5 bases at J, with 12 bases between. This chain's CDR3 is CASSLRGGGTEAFF. CDR3 sequence (DNA): TGTGCCAGCAGTTTACGTGGGGGCGGAACTGAAGCTTTCTTT.

The chain combines TRBV5-1 with TRBJ2-5, with D possibly being TRBD2 (5 bases). This CDR3 has 14 residues. Trimming removed 5 bases at V and 5 bases at J, with 16 bases between. The germline V gene encodes CDR1 SGHRS and CDR2 YFSETQ. The CDR3 DNA is TGCGCCAGCAGTTTTGGGTCCGGGGAGGAGACCCAGTACTTC. It translates to CASSFGSGEETQYF. The full variable domain, with the rest looked up from reference TRBV5-1 and TRBJ2-5, is KAGVTQTPRYLIKTRGQQVTLSCSPISGHRSVSWYQQTPGQGLQFLFEYFSETQRNKGNFPGRFSGRQFSNSRSEMNVSTLELGDSALYLCASSFGSGEETQYFGPGTRLLVL.

The DNA of the CDR3 is TGTGCCAGCAGCTCCGGGACAGGGTATGAAAAACTGTTTTTT. Translation: CASSSGTGYEKLFF. The V call is TRBV7-2, the J call TRBJ1-4; TRBD1 agrees at 9 bases. With 4 bases clipped from V and 6 bases from J, the junction kept 3 bases outside the gene matches. The germline CDR1 and CDR2 sequences are SGHTA and FQGNSA. The CDR3 runs to 14 residues.

The chain is built from TRBV2 and TRBJ1-2; TRBD1 is a possible D gene (5 bases). Germline-derived CDR1 and CDR2 are SNHLY and FYNNEI. There are 13 residues in the CDR3. Between the trimmed V and J ends, which lost 3 bases and 5 bases, there was a span of 10 bases. The CDR3 nucleotides read TGTGCCAGCAGTGATAAGGGGCGATATGGCTACACCTTC. As protein: CASSDKGRYGYTF.

This clone occurred a few times. The rearrangement uses TRBV28 and TRBJ1-5; 7 nucleotides match TRBD1. Germline V gene lookup returns CDR1 MDHEN and CDR2 SYDVKM. Trimming took 6 bases from V and 0 from J; bases not matched to a gene: 8. This CDR3 spans 16 amino acids. The CDR3 DNA sequence: TGTGCCAGCAGCCCTCATCAGGGGGATAGCAATCAGCCCCAGCATTTT. It translates to CASSPHQGDSNQPQHF. Based on the CDR3 plus reference TRBV28 and TRBJ1-5, the full variable domain is DVKVTQSSRYLVKRTGEKVFLECVQDMDHENMFWYRQDPGLGLRLIYFSYDVKMKEKGDIPEGYSVSREKKERFSLILESASTNQTSMYLCASSPHQGDSNQPQHFGDGTRLSIL.

Regarding this clone: At one boundary the junction diverges from the germline segment, which might be a read error. The chain is built from TRBV29-1 and TRBJ1-2, with TRBD1 identical over 7 bases. Germline V gives CDR1 SQVTM, CDR2 ANQGSEA. The CDR3 length is 11 residues. Here the CDR3 DNA reads TGCAGCGTTCGGCTAGGGGGCCTCTTTTCCTTC. Translating gives CSVRLGGLFSF.

V gene TRBV11-2 combines with J gene TRBJ1-4, with D uncertain. The CDR3 runs to 13 residues. Per the germline V gene, CDR1 is SGHAT and CDR2 is FQNNGV. V shed 1 base and J shed 10 bases, with 10 bases lying between them. This CDR3 reads CASSLGLEGKLFF. The CDR3 DNA follows: TGTGCCAGCAGCTTAGGTCTCGAGGGAAAACTGTTTTTT.

This clone was detected only once. V gene TRBV28 combines with J gene TRBJ2-5, with 8 bases fitting TRBD2. Germline CDR1 reads MDHEN; CDR2 reads SYDVKM. This CDR3 spans 15 amino acids. V was pared by 7 bases and J by 5 bases, with 12 bases of the junction left unmatched. CDR3 DNA: TGTGCCAGCACCTCCCGGGGGGGTAGAGGGGAGACCCAGTACTTC. Translation: CASTSRGGRGETQYF.

The rearrangement uses TRBV5-1 and TRBJ1-1, with D tentatively TRBD1 (6 bases). V was shortened by 7 bases and J by 3 bases, with 13 bases between the two germline ends. This CDR3 region has 13 residues. Germline CDR1 SGHRS, CDR2 YFSETQ. The CDR3 DNA sequence: TGCGCCAGCGGCAAGGGGGACGACACTGAAGCTTTCTTT. This sequence encodes CASGKGDDTEAFF.

The genes are TRBV25-1 and TRBJ1-6, with D hard to call. Germline CDR1 is MGHDK and CDR2 is SYGVNS. The length of the CDR3 is 14 residues. V dropped 8 bases and J dropped 8 bases, with 16 bases sitting between them. The DNA of the CDR3 is TGTGCCAGCTCTCTACCGGGGAGGTATTCACCCCTCCACTTT. Its translation: CASSLPGRYSPLHF. Combining the CDR3 with reference TRBV25-1 and TRBJ1-6 gives the whole variable domain EADIYQTPRYLVIGTGKKITLECSQTMGHDKMYWYQQDPGMELHLIHYSYGVNSTEKGDLSSESTVSRIRTEHFPLTLESARPSHTSQYLCASSLPGRYSPLHFGNGTRLTVT.

This clone was recorded once. The V gene is TRBV7-2, the J gene TRBJ2-5, with D tentatively TRBD2 (6 bases). Deletions cut 2 bases from V and 0 bases from J, with 10 bases between. CDR1 SGHTA and CDR2 FQGNSA come from the germline V gene. There are 15 residues in the CDR3. Written as DNA, the CDR3 is TGTGCCAGCAGCTTAAACGGAGGGTACCAAGAGACCCAGTACTTC. This sequence encodes CASSLNGGYQETQYF.

This clone occurred a few times. One junction end disagrees with the germline gene, perhaps due to a read error. The rearrangement joins TRBV7-7 to TRBJ2-2, with a weak D call TRBD2 (6 bases). Germline CDR1 reads SSHAT; CDR2 reads FNYEAQ (reference sequence). This CDR3 contains 15 residues. In DNA, the CDR3 is TGTGCTAGCAGCTTAGAACTAGCCGACACCGGGGAGCTGTTTTTT. Its protein is CASSLELADTGELFF.

The chain recombines TRBV5-1 with TRBJ1-6; TRBD1 is a possible D gene (6 bases). The length of the CDR3 is 16 residues. In germline, CDR1 is SGHRS, CDR2 YFSETQ. Trimming removed 5 bases from V and 8 bases from J, with 20 bases in between. CDR3 protein: CASSIRGGRVDSPLHF. CDR3 bases: TGCGCCAGCAGTATAAGAGGGGGTAGGGTGGATTCACCCCTCCACTTT. The full variable domain, rest sourced from reference TRBV5-1 and TRBJ1-6, is KAGVTQTPRYLIKTRGQQVTLSCSPISGHRSVSWYQQTPGQGLQFLFEYFSETQRNKGNFPGRFSGRQFSNSRSEMNVSTLELGDSALYLCASSIRGGRVDSPLHFGNGTRLTVT.

A few counts support this clone. This chain uses TRBV19 with TRBJ2-7, with TRBD1 as a possible D gene (6 bases). Germline assignment: CDR1 LNHDA and CDR2 SQIVND (reference sequence). The germline V and J ends were trimmed by 6 bases and 3 bases, with 12 bases remaining between them. The CDR3 length is 13 residues. CDR3: CASSGQYYYEQYF. The CDR3 DNA reads TGTGCCAGTAGCGGACAGTACTACTACGAGCAGTACTTC.

The V call is TRBV6-6, the J call TRBJ1-6; 7 bases are shared with TRBD1. The CDR3 sequence is 16 residues long. V dropped 6 bases and J dropped 14; count of bases not matched to a gene: 19. Germline V gene data show CDR1 as MNHNY and CDR2 as SVGAGI (reference sequence). CDR3 nucleotides: TGTGCCAGCAGCCACGGACAGGAGCGGAGGTTTAGCACCCTCCACTTT. It specifies CASSHGQERRFSTLHF.

The chain is built from TRBV4-2 and TRBJ2-7; the match to TRBD1 covers 8 bases. The J segment lost 0 bases and the V segment lost 4 bases, leaving 2 bases of the junction unmatched. Germline CDR1 reads LGHNA; CDR2 reads YNFKEQ. CDR3 length equals 14 residues. CDR3 nucleotide sequence: TGTGCCAGCAGCCGTGGACAGGGCTCCTACGAGCAGTACTTC. Amino acids: CASSRGQGSYEQYF.

This clone was detected only a few times. V is TRBV5-1 and J is TRBJ1-1; possible D gene TRBD1, 6 bases. V was trimmed by 6 bases and J by 1 base, leaving 10 bases between them. CDR1 SGHRS and CDR2 YFSETQ come from the germline V gene. The CDR3 has 13 amino acids. CDR3 amino acids: CASNQGRNTEAFF. The CDR3, as DNA: TGCGCCAGCAATCAGGGGAGGAACACTGAAGCTTTCTTT.